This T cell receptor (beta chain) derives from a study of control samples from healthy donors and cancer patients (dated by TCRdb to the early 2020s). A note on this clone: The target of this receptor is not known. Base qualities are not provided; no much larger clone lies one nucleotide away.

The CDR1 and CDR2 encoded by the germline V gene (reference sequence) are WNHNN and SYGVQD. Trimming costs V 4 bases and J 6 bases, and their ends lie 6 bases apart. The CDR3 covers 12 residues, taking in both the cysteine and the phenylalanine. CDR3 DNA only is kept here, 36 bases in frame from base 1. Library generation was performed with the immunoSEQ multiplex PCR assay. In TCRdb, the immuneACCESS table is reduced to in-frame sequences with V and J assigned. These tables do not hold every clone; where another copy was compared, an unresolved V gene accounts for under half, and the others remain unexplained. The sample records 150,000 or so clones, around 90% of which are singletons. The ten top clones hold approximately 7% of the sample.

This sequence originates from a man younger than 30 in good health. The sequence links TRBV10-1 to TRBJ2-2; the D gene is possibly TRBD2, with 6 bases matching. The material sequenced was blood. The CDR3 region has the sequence CASSGGAGELFF. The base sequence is TGCGCCAGCAGTGGGGGGGCCGGGGAGCTGTTTTTT.